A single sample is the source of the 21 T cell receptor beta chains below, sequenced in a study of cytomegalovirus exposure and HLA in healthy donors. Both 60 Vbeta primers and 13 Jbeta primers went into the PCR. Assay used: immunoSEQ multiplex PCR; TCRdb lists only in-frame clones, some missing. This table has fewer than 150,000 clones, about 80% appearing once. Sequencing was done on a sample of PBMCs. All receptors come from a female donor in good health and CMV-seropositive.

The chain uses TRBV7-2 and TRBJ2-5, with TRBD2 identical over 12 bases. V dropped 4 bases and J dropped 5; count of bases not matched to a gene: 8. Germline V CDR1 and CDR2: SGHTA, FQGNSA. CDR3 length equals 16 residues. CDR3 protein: CASSSNLAGGLETQYF. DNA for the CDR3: TGTGCCAGCAGCTCCAATCTAGCGGGGGGGCTTGAGACCCAGTACTTC.

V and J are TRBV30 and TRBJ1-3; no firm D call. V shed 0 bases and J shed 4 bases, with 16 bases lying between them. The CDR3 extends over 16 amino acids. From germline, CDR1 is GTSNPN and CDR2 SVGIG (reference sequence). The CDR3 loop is CAWSVGGLRSGNTIYF. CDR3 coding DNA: TGTGCCTGGAGTGTAGGCGGCTTGAGGTCCGGAAACACCATATATTTT.

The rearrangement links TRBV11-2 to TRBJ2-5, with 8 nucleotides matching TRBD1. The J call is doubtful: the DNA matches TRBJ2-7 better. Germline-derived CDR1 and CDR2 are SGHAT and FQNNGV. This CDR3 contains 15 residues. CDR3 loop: CASSLEGQAFYEQYF. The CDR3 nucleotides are TGTGCCAGCAGCTTAGAGGGACAGGCCTTCTACGAGCAGTACTTC.

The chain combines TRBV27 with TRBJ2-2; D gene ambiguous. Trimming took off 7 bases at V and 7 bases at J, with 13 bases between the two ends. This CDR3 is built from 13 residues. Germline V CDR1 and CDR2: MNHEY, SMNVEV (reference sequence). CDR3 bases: TGTGCCAGCATGCGGATGTCGGGCGGGGAGCTGTTTTTT. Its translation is CASMRMSGGELFF.

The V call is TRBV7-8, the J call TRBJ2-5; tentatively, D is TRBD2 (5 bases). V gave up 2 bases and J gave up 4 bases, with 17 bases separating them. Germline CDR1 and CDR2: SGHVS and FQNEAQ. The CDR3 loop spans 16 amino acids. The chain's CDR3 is CASSLWRDTRRETQYF. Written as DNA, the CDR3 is TGTGCCAGCAGCTTATGGCGTGACACTAGGAGAGAGACCCAGTACTTC. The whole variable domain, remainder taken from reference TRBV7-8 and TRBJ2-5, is GAGVSQSPRYKVAKRGQDVALRCDPISGHVSLFWYQQALGQGPEFLTYFQNEAQLDKSGLPSDRFFAERPEGSVSTLKIQRTQQEDSAVYLCASSLWRDTRRETQYFGPGTRLLVL.

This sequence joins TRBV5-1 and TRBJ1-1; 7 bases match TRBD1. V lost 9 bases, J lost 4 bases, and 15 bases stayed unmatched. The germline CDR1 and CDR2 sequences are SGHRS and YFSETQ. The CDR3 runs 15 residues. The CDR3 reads CATSITGAFGTEAFF. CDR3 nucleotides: TGCGCCACCTCTATTACAGGGGCGTTCGGCACTGAAGCTTTCTTT.

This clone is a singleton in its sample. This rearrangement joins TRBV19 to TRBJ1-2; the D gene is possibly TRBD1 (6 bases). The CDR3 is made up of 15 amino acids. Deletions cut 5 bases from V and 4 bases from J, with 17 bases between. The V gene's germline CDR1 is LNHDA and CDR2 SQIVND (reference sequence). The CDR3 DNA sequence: TGTGCCAGTAGTCTCGAGGTGGGACACCGCTATGGCTACACCTTC. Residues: CASSLEVGHRYGYTF.

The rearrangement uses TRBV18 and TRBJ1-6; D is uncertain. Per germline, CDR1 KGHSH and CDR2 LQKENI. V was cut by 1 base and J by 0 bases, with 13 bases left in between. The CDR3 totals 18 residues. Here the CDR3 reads CASSPLNAASSYNSPLHF. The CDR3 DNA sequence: TGTGCCAGCTCACCACTAAACGCAGCGAGCTCCTATAATTCACCCCTCCACTTT.

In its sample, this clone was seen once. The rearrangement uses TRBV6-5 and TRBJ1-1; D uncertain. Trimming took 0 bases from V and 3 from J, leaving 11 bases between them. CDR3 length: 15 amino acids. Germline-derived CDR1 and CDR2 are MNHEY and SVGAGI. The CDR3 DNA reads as TGTGCCAGCAGTTACTCGAGAGCAGGTTACACTGAAGCTTTCTTT. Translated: CASSYSRAGYTEAFF.

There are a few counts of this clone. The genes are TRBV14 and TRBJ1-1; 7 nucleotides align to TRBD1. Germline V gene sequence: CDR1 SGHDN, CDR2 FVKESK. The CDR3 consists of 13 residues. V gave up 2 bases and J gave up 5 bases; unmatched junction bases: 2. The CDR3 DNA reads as TGTGCCAGCAGCCAAATGACAGGGACTGAAGCTTTCTTT. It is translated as CASSQMTGTEAFF.

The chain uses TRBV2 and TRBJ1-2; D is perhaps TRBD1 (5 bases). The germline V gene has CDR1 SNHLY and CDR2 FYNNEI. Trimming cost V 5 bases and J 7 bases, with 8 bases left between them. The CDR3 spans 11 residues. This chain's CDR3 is CASSLGGGYTF. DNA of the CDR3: TGTGCCAGCAGTCTGGGGGGTGGCTACACCTTC.

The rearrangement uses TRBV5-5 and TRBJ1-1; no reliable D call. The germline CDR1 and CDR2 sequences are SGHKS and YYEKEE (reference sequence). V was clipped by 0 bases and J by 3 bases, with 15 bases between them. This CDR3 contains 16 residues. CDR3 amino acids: CASSLAVDSLDTEAFF. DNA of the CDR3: TGTGCCAGCAGCTTGGCCGTCGACTCGTTGGACACTGAAGCTTTCTTT.

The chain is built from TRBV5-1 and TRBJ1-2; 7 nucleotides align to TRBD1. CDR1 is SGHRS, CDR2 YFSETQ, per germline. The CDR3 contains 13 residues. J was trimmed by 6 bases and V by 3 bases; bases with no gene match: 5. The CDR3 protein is CASSWGTADGYTF. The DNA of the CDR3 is TGCGCCAGCAGCTGGGGGACAGCGGATGGCTACACCTTC.

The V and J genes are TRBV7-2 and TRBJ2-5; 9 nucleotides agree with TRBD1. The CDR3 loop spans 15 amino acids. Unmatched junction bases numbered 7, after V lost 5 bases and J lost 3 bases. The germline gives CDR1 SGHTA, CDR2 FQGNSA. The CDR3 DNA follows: TGTGCCAGCAGCGGTTACAGGGGGCCCAAAGAGACCCAGTACTTC. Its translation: CASSGYRGPKETQYF. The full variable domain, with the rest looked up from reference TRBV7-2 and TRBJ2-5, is GAGVSQSPSNKVTEKGKDVELRCDPISGHTALYWYRQSLGQGLEFLIYFQGNSAPDKSGLPSDRFSAERTGGSVSTLTIQRTQQEDSAVYLCASSGYRGPKETQYFGPGTRLLVL.

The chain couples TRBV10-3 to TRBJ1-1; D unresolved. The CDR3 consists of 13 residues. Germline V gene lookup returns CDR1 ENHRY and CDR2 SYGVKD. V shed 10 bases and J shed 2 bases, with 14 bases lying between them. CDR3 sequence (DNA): TGTGCCAGTAAAGCGATAAACAACACTGAAGCTTTCTTT. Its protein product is CASKAINNTEAFF.

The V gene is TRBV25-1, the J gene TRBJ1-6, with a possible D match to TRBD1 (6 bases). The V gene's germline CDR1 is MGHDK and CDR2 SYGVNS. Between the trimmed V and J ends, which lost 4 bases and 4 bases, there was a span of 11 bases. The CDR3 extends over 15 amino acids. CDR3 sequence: CASSVGQNYNSPLHF. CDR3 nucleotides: TGTGCCAGCAGTGTCGGACAGAATTATAATTCACCCCTCCACTTT.

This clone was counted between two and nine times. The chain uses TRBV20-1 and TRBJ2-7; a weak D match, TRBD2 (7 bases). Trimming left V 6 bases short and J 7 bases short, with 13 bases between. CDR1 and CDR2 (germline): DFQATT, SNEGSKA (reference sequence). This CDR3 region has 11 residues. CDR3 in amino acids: CSAAGTREQYF. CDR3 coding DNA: TGCAGTGCAGCGGGGACAAGGGAGCAGTACTTC.

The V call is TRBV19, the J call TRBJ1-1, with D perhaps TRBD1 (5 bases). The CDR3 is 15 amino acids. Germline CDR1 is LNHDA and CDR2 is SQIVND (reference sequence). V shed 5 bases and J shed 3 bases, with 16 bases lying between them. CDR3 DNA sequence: TGTGCCAGTAGTCACCTGTGGGGGGGGGACACTGAAGCTTTCTTT. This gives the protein CASSHLWGGDTEAFF.

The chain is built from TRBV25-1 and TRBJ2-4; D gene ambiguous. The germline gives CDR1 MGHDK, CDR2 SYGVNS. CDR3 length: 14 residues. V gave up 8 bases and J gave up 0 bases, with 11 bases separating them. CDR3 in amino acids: CASSHPGAKNIQYF. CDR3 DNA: TGTGCCAGCTCCCACCCGGGAGCCAAAAACATTCAGTACTTC.

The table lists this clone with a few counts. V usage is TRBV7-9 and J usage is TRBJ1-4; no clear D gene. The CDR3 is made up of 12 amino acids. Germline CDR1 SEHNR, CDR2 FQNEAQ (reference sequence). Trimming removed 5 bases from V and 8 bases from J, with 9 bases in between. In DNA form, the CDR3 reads TGTGCCAGCAGCCCCCGAGGCGAAAAACTGTTTTTT. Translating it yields CASSPRGEKLFF.

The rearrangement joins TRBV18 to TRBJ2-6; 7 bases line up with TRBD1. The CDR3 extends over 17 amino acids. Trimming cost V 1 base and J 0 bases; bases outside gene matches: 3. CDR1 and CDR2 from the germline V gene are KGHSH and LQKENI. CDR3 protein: CASSPLRTGSGANVLTF. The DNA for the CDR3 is TGTGCCAGCTCACCACTGCGGACAGGCTCTGGGGCCAACGTCCTGACTTTC.